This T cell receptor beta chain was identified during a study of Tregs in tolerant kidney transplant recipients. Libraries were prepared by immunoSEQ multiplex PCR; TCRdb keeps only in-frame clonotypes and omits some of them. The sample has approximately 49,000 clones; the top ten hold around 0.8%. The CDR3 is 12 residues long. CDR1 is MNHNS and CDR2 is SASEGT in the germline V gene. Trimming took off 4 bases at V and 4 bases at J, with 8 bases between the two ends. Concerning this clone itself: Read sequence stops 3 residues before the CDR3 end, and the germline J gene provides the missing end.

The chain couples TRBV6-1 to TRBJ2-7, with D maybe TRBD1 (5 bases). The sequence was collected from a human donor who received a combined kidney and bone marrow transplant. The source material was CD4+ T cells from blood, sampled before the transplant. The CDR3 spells CASSVGAYEQYF. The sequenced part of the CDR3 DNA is TGTGCCAGCAGTGTTGGGGCGTACGAG.